A single sample gave rise to the 28 T cell receptor beta chains below, sequenced in a study of identifying expanded T cells in peripheral blood. The protocol was immunoSEQ multiplex PCR, while the TCRdb copy is restricted to in-frame clones and leaves out a portion. Among over 85,000 clones listed, about 91% were seen once. The sample comprised blood. The receptors shown here come from a person aged 18 to 70 in good health.

The CDR3 loop reads CASSSTGGKTEAFF. The DNA for the CDR3 is TGTGCCAGCAGCTCTACAGGGGGTAAGACTGAAGCTTTCTTT. This chain connects TRBV5-4 to TRBJ1-1, with 8 bases matching TRBD1. Losses at the gene ends were 3 bases for V and 5 bases for J; bases not matched to a gene: 6. Germline V gene lookup returns CDR1 SGHNT and CDR2 YYREEE (reference sequence). The CDR3 is made up of 14 amino acids.

CDR3 amino acids: CASSAETHQADTQYF. The CDR3 DNA reads as TGTGCCAGCAGCGCAGAGACCCACCAGGCAGATACGCAGTATTTT. This chain links TRBV9 with TRBJ2-3; D gene ambiguous. The CDR3 sequence is 15 residues long. Germline V CDR1 and CDR2: SGDLS, YYNGEE. V dropped 3 bases and J dropped 4 bases, with 15 bases sitting between them. The variable domain in full, completed from reference TRBV9 and TRBJ2-3, reads DSGVTQTPKHLITATGQRVTLRCSPRSGDLSVYWYQQSLDQGLQFLIQYYNGEERAKGNILERFSAQQFPDLHSELNLSSLELGDSALYFCASSAETHQADTQYFGPGTRLTVL.

This clone showed up just a few times. The CDR3 nucleotides read TGTGCCTGGAATCAACGGTCTTTCGGGGGAGGAGGTAGAGAGACCCAGTACTTC. Protein sequence: CAWNQRSFGGGGRETQYF. V and J are TRBV30 and TRBJ2-5, with D perhaps matching TRBD2 (6 bases). V gave up 4 bases and J gave up 4 bases, with 28 bases separating them. Germline CDR1 GTSNPN, CDR2 SVGIG (reference sequence). This CDR3 is built from 18 residues.

The chain recombines TRBV5-1 with TRBJ2-7; no clear D. Trimming stripped 3 bases from V and 2 bases from J, with 9 bases between. This CDR3 comprises 13 residues. The germline V gene has CDR1 SGHRS and CDR2 YFSETQ. CDR3 in DNA: TGCGCCAGCAGCTCAGACCGAACCTACGAGCAGTACTTC. The encoded protein is CASSSDRTYEQYF.

This sequence joins TRBV5-4 and TRBJ1-3; D is undetermined. Between the trimmed V and J ends, which lost 2 bases and 4 bases, there was a span of 4 bases. The CDR3 sequence is 12 residues long. Germline assignment: CDR1 SGHNT and CDR2 YYREEE (reference sequence). The CDR3 region has the DNA TGTGCCAGCAGCTTCAACGGAAACACCATATATTTT. Protein sequence: CASSFNGNTIYF.

V is TRBV7-6 and J is TRBJ2-2; D gene unclear. The ends were cut back, 5 bases at V and 0 bases at J, with 16 bases in the middle. CDR3 size: 17 residues. Germline lookup yields CDR1 SGHVS and CDR2 FNYEAQ. DNA for the CDR3: TGTGCCAGCAGCCCCCTCTCACGTGGGACGAACACCGGGGAGCTGTTTTTT. Protein product: CASSPLSRGTNTGELFF.

V usage is TRBV7-2 and J usage is TRBJ2-2, with D perhaps TRBD1 (7 bases). The germline CDR1 and CDR2 sequences are SGHTA and FQGNSA. This CDR3 comprises 16 residues. Trimming cost V 3 bases and J 5 bases, with 16 bases left between them. As DNA, the CDR3 is TGTGCCAGCAGCTTTGGGGGGACAGCCCGAACCGGGGAGCTGTTTTTT. It yields the protein CASSFGGTARTGELFF.

The genes are TRBV5-6 and TRBJ2-5, with TRBD2 identical over 8 bases. Germline CDR1 is SGHDT and CDR2 is YYEEEE. This CDR3 is built from 16 residues. Trimming removed 0 bases from V and 5 bases from J; junction bases left unmatched: 9. In DNA, the CDR3 is TGTGCCAGCAGCTTGGGGCCTGCGGGAGGCGGCGAGACCCAGTACTTC. This encodes CASSLGPAGGGETQYF.

The chain couples TRBV27 to TRBJ1-1; TRBD1 is a possible D gene (5 bases). Germline V lookup: CDR1 MNHEY, CDR2 SMNVEV (reference sequence). V lost 6 bases and J 3 bases, leaving 11 bases between the germline ends. This CDR3 spans 13 amino acids. The CDR3 reads CASRPRVYTEAFF. In nucleotides, the CDR3 is TGTGCCAGCAGACCCAGGGTGTACACTGAAGCTTTCTTT.

This clone appeared a few times. The chain carries TRBV7-9 and TRBJ1-4; a possible D gene is TRBD1 (6 bases). V lost 6 bases, J lost 7 bases, and 18 bases lay in between. This CDR3 is 15 amino acids long. Germline CDR1 reads SEHNR; CDR2 reads FQNEAQ (reference sequence). In nucleotides, the CDR3 is TGTGCCAGCAGTAATCCCACAGGGACCGGTGAAAAACTGTTTTTT. Its translation: CASSNPTGTGEKLFF.

This chain joins TRBV18 and TRBJ2-3; weak D call: TRBD2 (6 bases). The CDR3 is made up of 17 amino acids. The germline gives CDR1 KGHSH, CDR2 LQKENI. V was clipped by 1 base and J by 1 base, with 15 bases between them. For the CDR3, the DNA is TGTGCCAGCTCACCACTTTTGCGGGAAGGGTGCACAGATACGCAGTATTTT. It translates to CASSPLLREGCTDTQYF. Using reference TRBV18 and TRBJ2-3 for the parts outside the CDR3, the full variable domain is NAGVMQNPRHLVRRRGQEARLRCSPMKGHSHVYWYRQLPEEGLKFMVYLQKENIIDESGMPKERFSAEFPKEGPSILRIQQVVRGDSAAYFCASSPLLREGCTDTQYFGPGTRLTVL.

V is TRBV7-3 and J is TRBJ2-1; the match to TRBD1 covers 8 bases. Losses at the gene ends were 5 bases for V and 7 bases for J; bases not matched to a gene: 4. Germline-derived CDR1 and CDR2 are SGHTA and FQGTGA. This CDR3 has 13 amino acids. In DNA, the CDR3 is TGTGCCAGCAGCAGACAGGGGCGGAATGAGCAGTTCTTC. It translates to CASSRQGRNEQFF.

V and J are TRBV29-1 and TRBJ2-6; tentatively, D is TRBD1 (6 bases). V lost 6 bases to trimming and J lost 4 bases, with 19 bases between them. The CDR3 extends over 16 amino acids. The germline V gene encodes CDR1 SQVTM and CDR2 ANQGSEA. CDR3 DNA sequence: TGCAGCGTCCTCCTCGGGGACACAATCGGGGCCAACGTCCTGACTTTC. It translates to CSVLLGDTIGANVLTF.

This clone appeared once. The chain couples TRBV23-1 to TRBJ2-3; the match to TRBD2 covers 9 bases. TRBV23-1 is labeled an ORF, and its function is uncertain. CDR3 length equals 19 residues. With V trimmed by 6 bases and J by 0 bases, 16 bases remained unmatched. Here the CDR3 DNA reads TGCGCCAGCAGCCTAGAAGGACGGACTAGCGACTCTAGCACAGATACGCAGTATTTT. It specifies CASSLEGRTSDSSTDTQYF.

The rearrangement uses TRBV19 and TRBJ1-5, with a weak D call TRBD1 (5 bases). The CDR3 runs 15 residues. Germline V gives CDR1 LNHDA, CDR2 SQIVND (reference sequence). Trimming stripped 3 bases from V and 1 base from J, with 10 bases between. CDR3 loop: CASSIGGVSNQPQHF. The CDR3 region has the DNA TGTGCCAGTAGTATTGGGGGGGTAAGCAATCAGCCCCAGCATTTT.

The chain is built from TRBV7-8 and TRBJ2-1; the match to TRBD2 covers 9 bases. From germline, CDR1 is SGHVS and CDR2 FQNEAQ. Trimming took 5 bases from V and 8 from J; bases not matched to a gene: 19. This CDR3 contains 18 residues. CDR3 sequence: CASSPRGSGGAAHYEQFF. The CDR3, as DNA: TGTGCCAGCAGCCCTCGAGGTAGCGGGGGAGCAGCTCACTATGAGCAGTTCTTC.

The gene calls are TRBV7-2 and TRBJ1-2; D is unresolved. The CDR3 length is 13 residues. Germline V gives CDR1 SGHTA, CDR2 FQGNSA. V shed 3 bases and J shed 8 bases, with 13 bases lying between them. Here the CDR3 reads CASSFNSDGGYTF. The CDR3, as DNA: TGTGCCAGCAGCTTTAACTCAGATGGAGGCTACACCTTC.

The chain combines TRBV4-3 with TRBJ1-1, with a tentative D call TRBD1 (6 bases). The CDR3 length is 16 residues. Germline CDR1 LGHNA, CDR2 YSLEER. Trimming shortened V by 1 base and J by 6 bases, and 18 bases separated the two germline ends. As DNA, the CDR3 is TGCGCCAGCAGCCAAGTCGGGATCGGGGGGCTGGCTGAAGCTTTCTTT. Protein product: CASSQVGIGGLAEAFF.

The chain links TRBV5-4 to TRBJ1-1; no reliable D call. Trimming took 0 bases from V and 1 from J, leaving 10 bases between them. The V gene's germline CDR1 is SGHNT and CDR2 YYREEE (reference sequence). This CDR3 is built from 15 residues. The CDR3 loop is CASSLAPFRNTEAFF. DNA for the CDR3: TGTGCCAGCAGCTTGGCCCCCTTTAGGAACACTGAAGCTTTCTTT. The entire variable domain, with the rest obtained from reference TRBV5-4 and TRBJ1-1, is as follows: ETGVTQSPTHLIKTRGQQVTLRCSSQSGHNTVSWYQQALGQGPQFIFQYYREEENGRGNFPPRFSGLQFPNYSSELNVNALELDDSALYLCASSLAPFRNTEAFFGQGTRLTVV.

This chain links TRBV11-1 with TRBJ2-1; TRBD2 aligns across 7 bases. CDR1 SGHAT and CDR2 FQDESV come from the germline V gene (reference sequence). This CDR3 contains 13 residues. The V segment lost 3 bases and the J segment 5 bases; nucleotides outside the gene matches: 1. The CDR3 DNA sequence: TGTGCCAGCAGCTTCCTAGCGGACAATGAGCAGTTCTTC. It yields the protein CASSFLADNEQFF.

This chain links TRBV2 with TRBJ1-4; D is unclear. The germline V gene has CDR1 SNHLY and CDR2 FYNNEI. The V gene lost 4 bases and the J gene lost 8 bases, with 8 bases spanning the gap. This CDR3 contains 12 residues. CDR3 sequence (DNA): TGTGCCAGCAGTGGAAGGGAGGAAAAACTGTTTTTT. It encodes CASSGREEKLFF.

The rearrangement links TRBV7-2 to TRBJ2-7, with 11 positions matching TRBD2. CDR3 length: 16 residues. V lost 1 base, J lost 0 bases, and 2 bases stayed unmatched. CDR1 is SGHTA, CDR2 FQGNSA, per germline. The CDR3 DNA reads as TGTGCCAGCAGCTTAGGGGGACTAGCGGCCTCCTACGAGCAGTACTTC. Its translation: CASSLGGLAASYEQYF.

This chain joins TRBV6-4 and TRBJ2-7; D perhaps matches TRBD1 (5 bases). This CDR3 region has 13 residues. V was shortened by 4 bases and J by 6 bases, with 13 bases between the two germline ends. Germline V CDR1 and CDR2: MRHNA, SNTAGT. CDR3 residues: CASSVDSRAEQYF. Written as DNA, the CDR3 is TGTGCCAGCAGTGTAGACAGTCGAGCCGAGCAGTACTTC.

The CDR3 sequence is CASSLNPSGNTIYF. The CDR3 DNA is TGCGCCAGCAGCTTGAACCCCTCTGGAAACACCATATATTTT. This chain uses TRBV5-1 with TRBJ1-3, with D unresolved. CDR3 length: 14 amino acids. Germline CDR1 and CDR2: SGHRS and YFSETQ. V lost 1 base, J lost 0 bases, and 5 bases lay in between.

The rearrangement uses TRBV11-3 and TRBJ2-2; TRBD1 matches at 10 bases. The CDR3 length is 15 residues. Looked up from germline, CDR1 is SGHNT and CDR2 is YENEEA. V gave up 4 bases and J gave up 7 bases; unmatched junction bases: 6. The CDR3 reads CASSSGTGVFGELFF. In DNA, the CDR3 is TGTGCCAGCAGCTCCGGGACAGGGGTATTCGGGGAGCTGTTTTTT.

The chain employs TRBV18 and TRBJ1-6, with 7 bases matching TRBD1. The CDR3 contains 17 residues. V trimming: 3 bases; J trimming: 6 bases; junction bases outside the gene matches: 11. Looked up from germline, CDR1 is KGHSH and CDR2 is LQKENI. As DNA, the CDR3 is TGTGCCAGCTCACCCGCGGGACAGACACTAAGTAATTCACCCCTCCACTTT. Translation: CASSPAGQTLSNSPLHF.

CDR3 nucleotide sequence: TGTGCCAGTAGTATCGGTAGCGGGAGTGATGAGCAGTTCTTC. Residues: CASSIGSGSDEQFF. This chain joins TRBV19 and TRBJ2-1, with 9 bases fitting TRBD2. The CDR3 extends over 14 amino acids. Germline lookup yields CDR1 LNHDA and CDR2 SQIVND (reference sequence). V was clipped by 3 bases and J by 8 bases; unmatched bases: 5.

This chain links TRBV2 with TRBJ2-2; tentatively, D is TRBD1 (6 bases). The CDR3 totals 16 residues. Trimming stripped 7 bases from V and 4 bases from J, with 19 bases between. CDR1 is SNHLY and CDR2 is FYNNEI in the germline V gene. CDR3 loop: CASMKDRQATTGELFF. The DNA of the CDR3 is TGTGCCAGCATGAAGGATCGACAGGCGACCACCGGGGAGCTGTTTTTT.